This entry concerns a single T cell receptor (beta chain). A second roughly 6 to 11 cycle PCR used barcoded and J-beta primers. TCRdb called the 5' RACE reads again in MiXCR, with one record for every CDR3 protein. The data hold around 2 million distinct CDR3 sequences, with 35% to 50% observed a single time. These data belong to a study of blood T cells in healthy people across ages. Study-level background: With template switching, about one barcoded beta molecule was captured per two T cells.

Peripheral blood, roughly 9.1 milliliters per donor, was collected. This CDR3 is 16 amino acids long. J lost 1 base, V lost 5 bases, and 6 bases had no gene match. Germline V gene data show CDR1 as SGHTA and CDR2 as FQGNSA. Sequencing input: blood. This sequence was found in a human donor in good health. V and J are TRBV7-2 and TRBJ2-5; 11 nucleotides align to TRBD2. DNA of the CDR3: TGTGCCAGCAGCACTTATAGCGGGGGGGCCCAAGAGACCCAGTACTTC. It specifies CASSTYSGGAQETQYF.